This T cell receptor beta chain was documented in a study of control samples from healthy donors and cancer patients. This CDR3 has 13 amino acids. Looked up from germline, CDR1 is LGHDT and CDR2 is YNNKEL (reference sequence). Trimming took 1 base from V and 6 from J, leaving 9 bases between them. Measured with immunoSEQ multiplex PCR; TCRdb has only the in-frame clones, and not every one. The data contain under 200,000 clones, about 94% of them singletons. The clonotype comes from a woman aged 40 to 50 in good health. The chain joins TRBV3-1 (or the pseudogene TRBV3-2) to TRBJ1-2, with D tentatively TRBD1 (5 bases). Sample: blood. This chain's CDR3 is CASSQAGFDGYTF. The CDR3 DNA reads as TGTGCCAGCAGCCAAGCAGGGTTCGATGGCTACACCTTC.